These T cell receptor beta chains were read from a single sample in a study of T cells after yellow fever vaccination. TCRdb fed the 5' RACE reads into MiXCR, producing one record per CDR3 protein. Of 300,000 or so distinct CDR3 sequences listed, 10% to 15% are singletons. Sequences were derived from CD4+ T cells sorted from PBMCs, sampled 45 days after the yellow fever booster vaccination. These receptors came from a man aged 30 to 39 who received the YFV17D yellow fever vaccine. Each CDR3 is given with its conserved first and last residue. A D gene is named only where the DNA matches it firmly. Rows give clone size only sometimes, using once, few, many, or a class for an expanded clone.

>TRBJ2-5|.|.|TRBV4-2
CASSFQQDRQETQYF
TGTGCCAGCAGCTTCCAACAGGACCGCCAAGAGACCCAGTACTTC
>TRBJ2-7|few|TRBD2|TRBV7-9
CASSLTSGAVEQYF
TGTGCCAGCAGCTTAACTAGCGGGGCGGTCGAGCAGTACTTC
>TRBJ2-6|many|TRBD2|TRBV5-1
CASKASGATSGANVLTF
TGCGCCAGCAAGGCTAGCGGGGCCACCTCTGGGGCCAACGTCCTGACTTTC
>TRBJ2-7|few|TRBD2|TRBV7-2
CASSLVAGGNFYEQYF
TGTGCCAGCAGCTTAGTAGCGGGAGGTAATTTCTACGAGCAGTACTTC
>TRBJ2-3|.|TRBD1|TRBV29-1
CSVETQGAGAVAQYF
TGCAGCGTCGAAACCCAGGGGGCCGGAGCGGTTGCGCAGTATTTT
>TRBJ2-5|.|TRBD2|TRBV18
CASRRGLEETQYF
TGTGCCAGCCGGAGGGGACTAGAGGAGACCCAGTACTTC
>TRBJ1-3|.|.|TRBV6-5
CASSLSVIPGNTIYF
TGTGCCAGCAGCCTCTCGGTAATTCCTGGAAACACCATATATTTT
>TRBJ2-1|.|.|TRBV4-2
CASSQPVDSTLYNEQFF
TGTGCCAGCAGCCAACCCGTGGACTCTACCTTGTACAATGAGCAGTTCTTC
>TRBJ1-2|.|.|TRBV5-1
CASSLGLGYGYTF
TGCGCCAGCAGCTTGGGACTAGGCTATGGCTACACCTTC
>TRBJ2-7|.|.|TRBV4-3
CASSQEPRYEQYF
TGCGCCAGCAGCCAAGAGCCCAGATACGAGCAGTACTTC
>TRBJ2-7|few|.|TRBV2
CASSVSTRSYEQYF
TGTGCCAGCAGTGTAAGTACTAGGTCCTACGAGCAGTACTTC
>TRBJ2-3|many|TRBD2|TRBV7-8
CASSLDLAGFTDTQYF
TGTGCCAGCAGCTTAGATCTAGCGGGGTTTACAGATACGCAGTATTTT
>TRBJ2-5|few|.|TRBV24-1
CATTGSGPVAAGETQYF
TGTGCCACCACAGGTTCCGGACCGGTGGCGGCAGGGGAGACCCAGTACTTC
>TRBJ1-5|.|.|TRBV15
CATSRDRTELSPQHF
TGTGCCACCAGCAGAGATAGGACAGAACTATCGCCCCAGCATTTT
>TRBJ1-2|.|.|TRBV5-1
CASSLPGPENGYTF
TGCGCCAGCAGCTTGCCCGGACCCGAGAACGGCTACACCTTC
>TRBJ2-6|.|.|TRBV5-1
CASSGTGTTGANVLTF
TGCGCCAGCAGCGGTACCGGGACAACAGGGGCCAACGTCCTGACTTTC
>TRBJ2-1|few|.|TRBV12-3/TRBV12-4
CASSFRTYSNEQFF
TGTGCCAGCAGTTTTCGGACTTATTCCAATGAGCAGTTCTTC
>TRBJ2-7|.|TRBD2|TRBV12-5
CASGSGTSGRREQYF
TGTGCTAGTGGCTCCGGGACTAGCGGGAGGAGGGAGCAGTACTTC
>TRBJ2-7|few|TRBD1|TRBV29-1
CSVAKTGAYEQYF
TGCAGCGTTGCGAAAACAGGGGCCTACGAGCAGTACTTC
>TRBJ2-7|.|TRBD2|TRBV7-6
CASSRTSGRGFYEQYF
TGTGCCAGCAGCAGAACTAGCGGGAGAGGATTCTACGAGCAGTACTTC
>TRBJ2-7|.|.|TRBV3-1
CASSQATGEQYF
TGTGCCAGCAGCCAAGCGACGGGGGAGCAGTACTTC
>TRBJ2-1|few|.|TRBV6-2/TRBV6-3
CASSYGASGSSYNEQFF
TGTGCCAGCAGTTACGGGGCATCGGGGAGCTCCTACAATGAGCAGTTCTTC
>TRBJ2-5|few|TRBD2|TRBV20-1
CSAIAGGGGETQYF
TGCAGTGCTATAGCGGGAGGCGGAGGAGAGACCCAGTACTTC
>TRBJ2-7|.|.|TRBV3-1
CASSPPGAVSYEQYF
TGTGCCAGCAGCCCCCCAGGGGCGGTTTCCTACGAGCAGTACTTC
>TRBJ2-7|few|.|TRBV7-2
CASSSWGKDGTYEQYF
TGTGCCAGCAGCTCCTGGGGGAAGGATGGGACCTACGAGCAGTACTTC
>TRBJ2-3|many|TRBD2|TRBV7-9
CASSSTSDTQYF
TGTGCCAGCAGCTCGACTAGCGATACGCAGTATTTT
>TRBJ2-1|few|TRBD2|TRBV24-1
CATSDVLAGGPNEQFF
TGTGCCACCAGTGATGTCCTAGCGGGAGGGCCCAATGAGCAGTTCTTC
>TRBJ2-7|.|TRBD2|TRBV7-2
CASSPSGRTGYEQYF
TGTGCCAGCAGCCCAAGCGGGAGAACGGGATACGAGCAGTACTTC
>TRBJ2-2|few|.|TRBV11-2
CASSPRGNSITGELFF
TGTGCCAGCAGCCCTAGGGGGAACAGCATAACCGGGGAGCTGTTTTTT
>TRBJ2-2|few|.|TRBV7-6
CASSLGTTRGELFF
TGTGCCAGCAGCTTGGGGACAACCAGGGGGGAGCTGTTTTTT
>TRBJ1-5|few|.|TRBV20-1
CSAGPQGRANQPQHF
TGCAGTGCTGGGCCCCAGGGTAGGGCCAATCAGCCCCAGCATTTT
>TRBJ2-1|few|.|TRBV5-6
CASRQRAQSGLFNEQFF
TGTGCCAGCAGACAGAGAGCTCAAAGCGGCCTCTTCAATGAGCAGTTCTTC
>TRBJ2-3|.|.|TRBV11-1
CASSLEGPGTSTDTQYF
TGTGCCAGCAGCTTAGAAGGTCCAGGGACGAGCACAGATACGCAGTATTTT